Listed below are T cell receptor beta chains from one sample, sequenced in a study of blood T cells in healthy people across ages. MiXCR, run by TCRdb on the 5' RACE reads, gives a single entry per CDR3 protein. Seen here are under 750,000 distinct CDR3 sequences, more than 45% observed once, and the top ten hold approximately 25%. The sequencing sample was made of blood. The receptors shown here come from a man older than 75 in good health. Both conserved end residues are part of each CDR3. The D gene is left open where the match is weak. The size of a clone is reported for some rows only, either as once, few or many, or as a class for expanded clones.

D: TRBD1
J: TRBJ1-2
size: -
V: TRBV7-2
DNA: TGTGCCAGCAGCGAGCGCCGGGACAGCTCCTATGGCTACACCTTC
CDR3: CASSERRDSSYGYTF

D: -
J: TRBJ2-5
size: -
V: TRBV3-1
DNA: TGTGCCAGCAGCCAAGAGGGCAGGCAAGAGACCCAGTACTTC
CDR3: CASSQEGRQETQYF

D: -
J: TRBJ2-1
size: -
V: TRBV4-3
DNA: TGCGCCAGCAGCCAAGTTATTCTGGGGGGCCTCTATTACAATGAGCAGTTCTTC
CDR3: CASSQVILGGLYYNEQFF

D: TRBD2
J: TRBJ2-3
size: few
V: TRBV18
DNA: TGTGCCAGCTCACCCACAACTAGCGGGAGCACAGATACGCAGTATTTT
CDR3: CASSPTTSGSTDTQYF

D: TRBD2
J: TRBJ2-1
size: -
V: TRBV12-3/TRBV12-4
DNA: TGTGCCAGCAACATGGGACTAGCGGGGACACCTACTTACAATGAGCAGTTCTTC
CDR3: CASNMGLAGTPTYNEQFF

D: -
J: TRBJ2-5
size: -
V: TRBV7-6
DNA: TGTGCCAGCAGCCCCGGGACACTTTCCCAAGAGACCCAGTACTTC
CDR3: CASSPGTLSQETQYF

D: -
J: TRBJ2-3
size: -
V: TRBV7-9
DNA: TGTGCCAGCAGCTCACTACGACCAGATACGCAGTATTTT
CDR3: CASSSLRPDTQYF

D: -
J: TRBJ1-4
size: few
V: TRBV4-3
DNA: TGCGCCAGCAGCCACCGGACAGAGAATGAAAAACTGTTTTTT
CDR3: CASSHRTENEKLFF

D: TRBD1
J: TRBJ2-4
size: few
V: TRBV13
DNA: TGTGCCAGCAGCTTTGGCAGGGACAGCATTCAGTACTTC
CDR3: CASSFGRDSIQYF

D: -
J: TRBJ2-7
size: -
V: TRBV5-6
DNA: TGTGCCAGCAGCTTGGAGCCTCTCGGCGAGCAGTACTTC
CDR3: CASSLEPLGEQYF

D: -
J: TRBJ2-5
size: once
V: TRBV3-1
DNA: TGTGCCAGCAGTAACACCCAAGAGACCCAGTACTTC
CDR3: CASSNTQETQYF

D: -
J: TRBJ1-1
size: few
V: TRBV13
DNA: TGTGCCAGCAGCTTAGAACCACAGAGTTCTACTGAAGCTTTCTTT
CDR3: CASSLEPQSSTEAFF

D: -
J: TRBJ2-3
size: few
V: TRBV7-2
DNA: TGTGCCAGCAGTCACCGGACGGGCACAGATACGCAGTATTTT
CDR3: CASSHRTGTDTQYF

D: -
J: TRBJ2-3
size: few
V: TRBV5-1
DNA: TGCGCCAGCAGCTTGGAGGGGGACTTAGCGGCAGATACGCAGTATTTT
CDR3: CASSLEGDLAADTQYF

D: -
J: TRBJ2-7
size: -
V: TRBV10-3
DNA: TGTGCCAGCAGTGATTCGTGGGAGCAGTACTTC
CDR3: CASSDSWEQYF

D: -
J: TRBJ1-1
size: few
V: TRBV7-2
DNA: TGTGCCAGCAGCCGAGGGGACCTGAACACTGAAGCTTTCTTT
CDR3: CASSRGDLNTEAFF

D: TRBD2
J: TRBJ2-3
size: -
V: TRBV6-4
DNA: TGTGCCAGCAGTGCCGGGGGACGAGCGGGGGCCAGCACAGATACGCAGTATTTT
CDR3: CASSAGGRAGASTDTQYF

D: -
J: TRBJ2-1
size: -
V: TRBV20-1
DNA: TGCAGTGCGCGAAAAGGAAGCTCCTACAATGAGCAGTTCTTC
CDR3: CSARKGSSYNEQFF

D: -
J: TRBJ2-6
size: -
V: TRBV4-1
DNA: TGCGCCAGCAGCCAGATACAGGCCACTGGGGCCAACGTCCTGACTTTC
CDR3: CASSQIQATGANVLTF

D: -
J: TRBJ2-5
size: -
V: TRBV7-9
DNA: TGTACCAGCAGCCCCCAAGAGACCCAGTACTTC
CDR3: CTSSPQETQYF

D: -
J: TRBJ1-6
size: -
V: TRBV5-1
DNA: TGCGCCAGCAGCGCCCTCGGGGCGGATTCACCCCTCCACTTT
CDR3: CASSALGADSPLHF

D: -
J: TRBJ2-6
size: many
V: TRBV6-5
DNA: TGTGCCAGCAGTTACGGCAGGGCCTCTGGGGCCAACGTCCTGACTTTC
CDR3: CASSYGRASGANVLTF

D: -
J: TRBJ2-5
size: -
V: TRBV25-1
DNA: TGTGCCAGCAGTGAATTGGGCGGCTTTGAGGAGACCCAGTACTTC
CDR3: CASSELGGFEETQYF

D: -
J: TRBJ1-5
size: few
V: TRBV20-1
DNA: TGCAGTGCCCCCCTCCCCGGGCTAAATAGCAATCAGCCCCAGCATTTT
CDR3: CSAPLPGLNSNQPQHF

D: TRBD2
J: TRBJ2-1
size: -
V: TRBV20-1
DNA: TGCAGTGCTCGTAATGGACTAGCGGGAAGTGCGGATGAGCAGTTCTTC
CDR3: CSARNGLAGSADEQFF

D: -
J: TRBJ1-6
size: -
V: TRBV7-3
DNA: TGTGCCAGCAGCTTAAGACCAGCGACGGCATCACCCCTCCACTTT
CDR3: CASSLRPATASPLHF

D: -
J: TRBJ2-5
size: few
V: TRBV2
DNA: TGTGCCAGCAGTGAGGATGCGGGGGCGGAAGAGACCCAGTACTTC
CDR3: CASSEDAGAEETQYF

D: TRBD2
J: TRBJ2-1
size: few
V: TRBV7-3
DNA: TGTGCCAGCAGTTTAGCGGGAGCATACGCAAATGAGCAGTTCTTC
CDR3: CASSLAGAYANEQFF

D: TRBD1
J: TRBJ1-4
size: -
V: TRBV7-9
DNA: TGTGCCAGCAGCTTTGGGCTGGGACAGGCTAATGAAAAACTGTTTTTT
CDR3: CASSFGLGQANEKLFF

D: TRBD2
J: TRBJ2-7
size: -
V: TRBV20-1
DNA: TGCAGTGCTAGAGGTGCGCTAGCGGGTGCGGGAGAGCAGTACTTC
CDR3: CSARGALAGAGEQYF

D: -
J: TRBJ2-5
size: many
V: TRBV2
DNA: TGTGCCAGCAGTGAAGAGACCCAGTACTTC
CDR3: CASSEETQYF

D: -
J: TRBJ1-1
size: -
V: TRBV29-1
DNA: TGCAGCGTTCGGCAGGGCCCGACGAACACTGAAGCTTTCTTT
CDR3: CSVRQGPTNTEAFF

D: TRBD2
J: TRBJ2-1
size: once
V: TRBV7-2
DNA: TGTGCCAGCAGCCTGGCTAGCGGGAGCTACGATGAGCAGTTCTTC
CDR3: CASSLASGSYDEQFF

D: TRBD2
J: TRBJ2-7
size: -
V: TRBV29-1
DNA: TGCTCGGTTCAGGTAGCGGGAGTTGGCGAGCAGTACTTC
CDR3: CSVQVAGVGEQYF

D: -
J: TRBJ2-1
size: -
V: TRBV2
DNA: TGTGCCAGCGGACGAGCAGCCCCCCTCGAGCAGTTCTTC
CDR3: CASGRAAPLEQFF

D: TRBD2
J: TRBJ2-5
size: -
V: TRBV7-9
DNA: TGTGCCGGAACGGCACTAGCGGGAGTCGGTGAGACCCAGTACTTC
CDR3: CAGTALAGVGETQYF

D: TRBD2
J: TRBJ2-1
size: few
V: TRBV11-1
DNA: TGTGCCAGCAGCTTAGAAGGACTAGCGAGAAAGAATGAGCAGTTCTTC
CDR3: CASSLEGLARKNEQFF

D: -
J: TRBJ1-1
size: -
V: TRBV7-3
DNA: TGTGCCAGCAGCTTAGTAAAGGGGGGCGGGAACACTGAAGCTTTCTTT
CDR3: CASSLVKGGGNTEAFF

D: TRBD2
J: TRBJ2-1
size: -
V: TRBV9
DNA: TGTGCCAGCAGCGAGGGACTAGCGGAAGGGAATGAGCAGTTCTTC
CDR3: CASSEGLAEGNEQFF

D: -
J: TRBJ2-7
size: -
V: TRBV20-1
DNA: TGCAGTGCTGAGACGGGCAGCGGGCGAAGGCACGAGCAGTACTTC
CDR3: CSAETGSGRRHEQYF

D: -
J: TRBJ1-2
size: few
V: TRBV7-2
DNA: TGTGCCAGCACCGAAACGTCCGGGACGGATTATGGCTACACCTTC
CDR3: CASTETSGTDYGYTF

D: TRBD2
J: TRBJ2-2
size: few
V: TRBV29-1
DNA: TGCAGCGCGGCTAGCGGGGGTACCGGGGAGCTGTTTTTT
CDR3: CSAASGGTGELFF

D: -
J: TRBJ2-5
size: few
V: TRBV21-1
DNA: TGTGCCAGCAGCAAACGGACCCAGTACTTC
CDR3: CASSKRTQYF